This T cell receptor (beta chain) was obtained from a study of blood T cell repertoires in COVID-19. The overall study: In each case, the material was cDNA or gDNA derived from T cells, B-cell-depleted T cells, or PBMCs.

How the authors handled the data: Counts of nucleated cells, estimated from reference gene primer amplification, were obtained. Only in-frame clones appear in the TCRdb table, and some are missing; sequencing was by immunoSEQ multiplex PCR. The V and J calls and clone size come from that table; D and trimming were worked out from the DNA. The sample has about 400,000 clones; around 92% are singletons. Cohorts were assigned according to the clinical history that participants reported. Recovery meant two consecutive negative NP/OP PCR tests, professional clearance, or resolved symptoms. The TCR comes from a woman aged 25 to 39 who had recovered from COVID-19. Sequencing was carried out using PBMCs or T cells enriched from blood (not recorded which).

The CDR3 loop reads CASRQGASTDTQYF. The CDR3 coding sequence is TGTGCCAGCAGACAGGGGGCAAGCACAGATACGCAGTATTTT. The rearrangement links TRBV2 to TRBJ2-3; TRBD1 aligns across 9 bases. The junction had 1 base not matched to a gene; V was cut back by 6 bases and J by 0 bases. Germline V gives CDR1 SNHLY, CDR2 FYNNEI. This CDR3 comprises 14 residues. Drawing the rest from reference TRBV2 and TRBJ2-3, the complete variable domain is EPEVTQTPSHQVTQMGQEVILRCVPISNHLYFYWYRQILGQKVEFLVSFYNNEISEKSEIFDDQFSVERPDGSNFTLKIRSTKLEDSAMYFCASRQGASTDTQYFGPGTRLTVL.